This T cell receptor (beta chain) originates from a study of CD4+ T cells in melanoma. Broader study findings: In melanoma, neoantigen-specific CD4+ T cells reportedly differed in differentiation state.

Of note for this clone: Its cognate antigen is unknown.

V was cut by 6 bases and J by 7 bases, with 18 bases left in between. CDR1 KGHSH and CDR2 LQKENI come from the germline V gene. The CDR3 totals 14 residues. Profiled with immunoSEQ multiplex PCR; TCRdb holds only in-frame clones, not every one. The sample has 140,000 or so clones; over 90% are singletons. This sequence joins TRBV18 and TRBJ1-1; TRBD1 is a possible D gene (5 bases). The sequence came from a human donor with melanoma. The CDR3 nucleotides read TGTGCCAGCTCCCCCCGGGGCTTGTTGAGTGAAGCTTTCTTT. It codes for CASSPRGLLSEAFF.